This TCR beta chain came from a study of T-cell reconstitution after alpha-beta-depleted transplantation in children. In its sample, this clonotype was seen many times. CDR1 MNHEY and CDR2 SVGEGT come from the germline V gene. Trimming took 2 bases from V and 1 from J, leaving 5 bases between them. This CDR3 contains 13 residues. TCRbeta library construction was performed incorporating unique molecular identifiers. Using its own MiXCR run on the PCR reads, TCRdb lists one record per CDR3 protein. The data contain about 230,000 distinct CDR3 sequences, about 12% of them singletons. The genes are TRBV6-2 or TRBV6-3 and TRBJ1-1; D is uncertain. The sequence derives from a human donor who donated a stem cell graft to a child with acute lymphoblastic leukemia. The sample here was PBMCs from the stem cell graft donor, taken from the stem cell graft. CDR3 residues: CASSYDPNTEAFF. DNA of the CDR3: TGTGCCAGCAGTTACGACCCGAACACTGAAGCTTTCTTT.